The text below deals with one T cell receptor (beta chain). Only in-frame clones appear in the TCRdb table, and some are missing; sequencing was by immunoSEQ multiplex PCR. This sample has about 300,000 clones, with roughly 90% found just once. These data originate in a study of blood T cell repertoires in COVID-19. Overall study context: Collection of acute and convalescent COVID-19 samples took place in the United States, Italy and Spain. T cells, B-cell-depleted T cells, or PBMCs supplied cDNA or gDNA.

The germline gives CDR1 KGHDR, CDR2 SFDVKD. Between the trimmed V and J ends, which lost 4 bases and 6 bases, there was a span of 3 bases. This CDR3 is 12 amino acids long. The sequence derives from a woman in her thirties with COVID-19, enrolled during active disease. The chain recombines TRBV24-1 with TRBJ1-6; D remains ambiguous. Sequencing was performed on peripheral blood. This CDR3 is CATSDGNSPLHF. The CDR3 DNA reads TGTGCCACCAGTGACGGTAATTCACCCCTCCACTTT.